Listed here are 17 T cell receptor beta chains from one sample, sequenced in a study of blood T cell repertoires in COVID-19. Generated by immunoSEQ multiplex PCR, the TCRdb table keeps only in-frame clones and is missing some. The sample records approximately 210,000 clones, 82% being singletons. The sequenced sample was PBMCs or T cells enriched from blood (not recorded which). The receptor source for this set is a woman aged 55-69 years who had recovered from COVID-19.

This clone was observed a handful of times. This sequence joins TRBV5-1 and TRBJ2-7; 8 nucleotides line up with TRBD2. The CDR3 is made up of 14 amino acids. With 4 bases clipped from V and 1 base from J, the junction kept 4 bases outside the gene matches. The germline V gene has CDR1 SGHRS and CDR2 YFSETQ. CDR3 in amino acids: CASSETSASYEQYF. The CDR3 DNA follows: TGCGCCAGCAGCGAGACTAGCGCGTCCTACGAGCAGTACTTC.

The chain joins TRBV29-1 to TRBJ2-7; 7 bases align to TRBD2. CDR3 length equals 13 residues. From germline, CDR1 is SQVTM and CDR2 ANQGSEA. CDR3 coding DNA: TGCAGTGTATCCGCGGGGGAGGATGACGAGCAGTACTTC. Its translation: CSVSAGEDDEQYF.

The V call is TRBV27, the J call TRBJ1-1, with D maybe TRBD1 (5 bases). Germline V CDR1 and CDR2: MNHEY, SMNVEV (reference sequence). There are 16 residues in the CDR3. With 3 bases removed from V and 0 bases from J, the gap between germline ends came to 14 bases. The CDR3: CASSFFPGGMNTEAFF. As DNA, the CDR3 is TGTGCCAGCAGTTTTTTCCCGGGGGGAATGAACACTGAAGCTTTCTTT.

This rearrangement joins TRBV7-9 to TRBJ2-4, with a weak D call TRBD2 (6 bases). The CDR3 length is 16 residues. V gave up 5 bases and J gave up 0 bases, with 14 bases separating them. Germline V CDR1 and CDR2: SEHNR, FQNEAQ (reference sequence). DNA for the CDR3: TGTGCCAGCAGCACCCTCCGGGGACTAGCCAAAAACATTCAGTACTTC. It encodes CASSTLRGLAKNIQYF.

CDR3 DNA sequence: TGTGCCAGCAGCGGCGGGGGAAACACCATATATTTT. Translated, it gives CASSGGGNTIYF. The chain combines TRBV14 with TRBJ1-3; no reliable D call. Trimming stripped 5 bases from V and 4 bases from J, with 6 bases between. Germline V gene data show CDR1 as SGHDN and CDR2 as FVKESK. This CDR3 has 12 residues.

The chain carries TRBV9 and TRBJ1-3; 8 positions match TRBD1. With V trimmed by 4 bases and J by 2 bases, 8 bases remained unmatched. The CDR3 runs to 16 residues. Germline V gives CDR1 SGDLS, CDR2 YYNGEE. Here the CDR3 reads CASSSQTGGTGNTIYF. In DNA, the CDR3 is TGTGCCAGCAGCTCACAAACAGGGGGTACTGGAAACACCATATATTTT.

The chain recombines TRBV4-2 with TRBJ1-2; 8 positions match TRBD1. CDR3 length: 13 amino acids. Unmatched junction bases numbered 5, after V lost 4 bases and J lost 7 bases. Germline V gene data show CDR1 as LGHNA and CDR2 as YNFKEQ. The CDR3 region is CASSRDRLFGYTF. The CDR3 DNA sequence: TGTGCCAGCAGCCGGGACAGGCTTTTTGGCTACACCTTC.

This chain links TRBV6-6 with TRBJ1-1; 8 bases match TRBD1. The CDR3 consists of 12 residues. Germline lookup yields CDR1 MNHNY and CDR2 SVGAGI (reference sequence). V lost 5 bases, J lost 11 bases, and 7 bases stayed unmatched. The CDR3: CASSARTGTAFF. In DNA form, the CDR3 reads TGTGCCAGCAGTGCGCGGACAGGGACGGCTTTCTTT.

CDR3 sequence (DNA): TGTGCCAGCAGCCAAGGCCGACAGGGCCCTTCCTACGAGCAGTACTTC. Its translation is CASSQGRQGPSYEQYF. The chain carries TRBV14 and TRBJ2-7; TRBD1 matches at 7 bases. The CDR3 length is 16 residues. CDR1 is SGHDN and CDR2 is FVKESK in the germline V gene. V was clipped by 1 base and J by 1 base; unmatched bases: 7.

The V gene is TRBV12-3 or TRBV12-4, the J gene TRBJ1-2, with D unresolved. This CDR3 comprises 11 residues. V was trimmed by 6 bases and J by 4 bases, leaving 6 bases between them. CDR3 nucleotide sequence: TGTGCCAGCAGCCGAGCCTATGGCTACACCTTC. It translates to CASSRAYGYTF.

The chain has TRBV2 and TRBJ2-1; TRBD2 agrees at 7 bases. V lost 7 bases, J lost 5 bases, and 11 bases stayed unmatched. The CDR3 runs to 15 residues. Germline CDR1 and CDR2: SNHLY and FYNNEI. The CDR3 loop reads CASNVGGESNNEQFF. Here the CDR3 DNA reads TGTGCCAGCAATGTGGGGGGGGAGTCAAACAATGAGCAGTTCTTC.

This chain uses TRBV3-1 (or the pseudogene TRBV3-2) with TRBJ1-5; D is uncertain. This CDR3 spans 13 amino acids. CDR1 is LGHDT, CDR2 YNNKEL, per germline (reference sequence). Trimming pared 4 bases from V and 2 bases from J, leaving 6 bases between. The CDR3 nucleotides read TGTGCCAGCAGCCCAACGGGCAATCAGCCCCAGCATTTT. Translation: CASSPTGNQPQHF.

This clone was counted once. The V and J genes are TRBV5-1 and TRBJ1-3; 8 nucleotides align to TRBD1. Germline V gene sequence: CDR1 SGHRS, CDR2 YFSETQ. V lost 0 bases to trimming and J lost 1 base; unmatched junction nucleotides: 12. The CDR3 is 19 amino acids. CDR3 protein: CASSLVQGATANSGNTIYF. The CDR3 coding sequence is TGCGCCAGCAGCTTGGTTCAGGGGGCAACAGCTAATTCTGGAAACACCATATATTTT.

V gene TRBV3-1 (or the pseudogene TRBV3-2) combines with J gene TRBJ2-5; 11 nucleotides match TRBD2. Per germline, CDR1 LGHDT and CDR2 YNNKEL (reference sequence). Trimming at V came to 1 base and at J to 5 bases, leaving 3 bases not matched to a gene. CDR3 length: 15 residues. The CDR3 here is CASSQGLAGSETQYF. CDR3 DNA sequence: TGTGCCAGCAGCCAAGGACTAGCGGGAAGCGAGACCCAGTACTTC.

The V gene is TRBV19, the J gene TRBJ1-4; a weak D match, TRBD1 (6 bases). The CDR3 consists of 15 residues. The V gene's germline CDR1 is LNHDA and CDR2 SQIVND (reference sequence). Trimming cost V 5 bases and J 3 bases, with 13 bases left between them. The CDR3: CASSASGDPNEKLFF. CDR3 nucleotides: TGTGCCAGTAGTGCCTCAGGGGATCCTAATGAAAAACTGTTTTTT.

The V call is TRBV19, the J call TRBJ1-4; 8 nucleotides agree with TRBD1. V lost 7 bases and J lost 7; bases outside the gene matches: 11. The CDR3 has 15 residues. The germline V gene encodes CDR1 LNHDA and CDR2 SQIVND (reference sequence). This CDR3 is CASTQTGTGVEKLFF. The CDR3 DNA reads TGTGCCAGTACCCAAACCGGGACAGGTGTTGAAAAACTGTTTTTT.

This clone has only one observation. V usage is TRBV6-2 or TRBV6-3 and J usage is TRBJ1-2, with D perhaps matching TRBD1 (6 bases). This CDR3 has 14 amino acids. The V gene's germline CDR1 is MNHEY and CDR2 SVGEGT. V was shortened by 0 bases and J by 4 bases, with 9 bases between the two germline ends. Here the CDR3 reads CASSYSTGLYGYTF. The CDR3 DNA is TGTGCCAGCAGTTACTCTACAGGGCTCTATGGCTACACCTTC.